The clone carrying this T cell receptor (beta chain) was observed a handful of times. These data belong to a study of cytomegalovirus exposure and HLA in healthy donors. PCR was performed using 60 Vbeta and 13 Jbeta primers. The protocol was immunoSEQ multiplex PCR, while the TCRdb copy is restricted to in-frame clones and leaves out a portion. The sample comprises roughly 180,000 clones, nearly 80% of which are singletons, and 2.9% rests with the top ten. The receptor was isolated from a female donor in good health and CMV-seronegative. The specimen was PBMCs.

CDR3 loop: CASTPGRAEETQYF. The CDR3, as DNA: TGTGCCAGTACCCCCGGCAGGGCGGAGGAGACCCAGTACTTC. The J gene is TRBJ2-5, the V gene TRBV19; D is perhaps TRBD1 (5 bases). CDR1 is LNHDA and CDR2 is SQIVND in the germline V gene (reference sequence). The length of the CDR3 is 14 residues. V gave up 7 bases and J gave up 5 bases, with 17 bases separating them. Full variable domain (remainder filled in from reference TRBV19 and TRBJ2-5): DGGITQSPKYLFRKEGQNVTLSCEQNLNHDAMYWYRQDPGQGLRLIYYSQIVNDFQKGDIAEGYSVSREKKESFPLTVTSAQKNPTAFYLCASTPGRAEETQYFGPGTRLLVL.